Sequencing of this T cell receptor (beta chain) was carried out in a study of STAT5B mutations in CD4+ large granular lymphocyte leukemia. V lost 4 bases, J lost 1 base, and 13 bases lay in between. The CDR3 extends over 15 amino acids. Germline V CDR1 and CDR2: SEHNR, FQNEAQ (reference sequence). Sequencing was performed with immunoSEQ multiplex PCR; in TCRdb, only in-frame clones are kept and a portion is missing. Seen here are about 48,000 clones, 60% to 75% observed once, and the top ten hold approximately 1.4%. This clone was seen only a few times. This chain joins TRBV7-9 and TRBJ1-1; D gene ambiguous. Material for sequencing was CD4+ T cells from blood buffy coats. This sequence originates from a human donor in good health. DNA of the CDR3: TGTGCCAGCAGCTCCTACCTCACAGAGAACACTGAAGCTTTCTTT. It translates to CASSSYLTENTEAFF.